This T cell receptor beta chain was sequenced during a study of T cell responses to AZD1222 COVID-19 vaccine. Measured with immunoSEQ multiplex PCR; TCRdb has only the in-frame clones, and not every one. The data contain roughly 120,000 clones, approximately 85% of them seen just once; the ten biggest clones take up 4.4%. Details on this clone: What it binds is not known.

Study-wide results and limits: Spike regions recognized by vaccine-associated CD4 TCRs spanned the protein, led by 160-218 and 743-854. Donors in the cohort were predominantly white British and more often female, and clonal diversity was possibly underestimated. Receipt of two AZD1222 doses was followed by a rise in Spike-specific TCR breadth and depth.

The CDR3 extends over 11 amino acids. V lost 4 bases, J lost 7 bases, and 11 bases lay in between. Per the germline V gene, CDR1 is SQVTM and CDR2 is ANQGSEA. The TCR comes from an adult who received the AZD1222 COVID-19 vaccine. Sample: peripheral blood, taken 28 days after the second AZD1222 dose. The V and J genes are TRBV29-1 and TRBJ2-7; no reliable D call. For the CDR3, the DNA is TGCAGCGTTGGGCCGGTCCAGGAGCAGTACTTC. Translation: CSVGPVQEQYF.